This paragraph reports one TCR beta chain. Measured with immunoSEQ multiplex PCR; TCRdb has only the in-frame clones, and not every one. The sample holds 85,000 to 90,000 clones, 75% to 95% seen once. The sample comes from a study of T cell changes during pregnancy in multiple sclerosis. The CDR3 is made up of 15 amino acids. The V gene's germline CDR1 is SGHAT and CDR2 FQNNGV. Germline trimming cut 4 bases from V and 4 bases from J; bases unmatched to any gene: 7. The gene calls are TRBV11-2 and TRBJ2-7, with TRBD1 matching over 10 bases. This TCR was sampled from a female donor in good health, enrolled as a control in a pregnancy study. Specimen: peripheral blood, collected in the first trimester of pregnancy. In DNA, the CDR3 is TGTGCCAGCAGCTCTCCAGACAGGGGGCAGTACGAGCAGTACTTC. Translating it yields CASSSPDRGQYEQYF.